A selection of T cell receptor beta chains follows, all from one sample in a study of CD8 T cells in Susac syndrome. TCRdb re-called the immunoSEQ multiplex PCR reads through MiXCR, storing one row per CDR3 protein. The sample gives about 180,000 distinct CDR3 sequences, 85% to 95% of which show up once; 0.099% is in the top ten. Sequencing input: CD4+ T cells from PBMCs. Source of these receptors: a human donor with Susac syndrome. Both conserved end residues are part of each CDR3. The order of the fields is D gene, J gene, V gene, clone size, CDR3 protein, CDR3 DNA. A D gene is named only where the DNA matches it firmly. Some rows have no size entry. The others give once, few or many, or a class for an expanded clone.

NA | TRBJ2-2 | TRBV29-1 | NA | CSVEAGRTLTGELFF | TGCAGCGTTGAAGCGGGCAGGACCCTCACCGGGGAGCTGTTTTTT
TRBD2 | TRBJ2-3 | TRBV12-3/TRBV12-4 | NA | CASSSGGPTRTQYF | TGTGCCAGCAGCAGCGGGGGGCCCACGCGAACGCAGTATTTT
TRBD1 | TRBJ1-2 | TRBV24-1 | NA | CATSDPRPGQGYGYTF | TGTGCCACCAGTGATCCACGTCCGGGACAGGGCTATGGCTACACCTTC
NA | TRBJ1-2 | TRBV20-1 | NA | CSASVTANYGYTF | TGCAGTGCTAGTGTTACGGCTAACTATGGCTACACCTTC
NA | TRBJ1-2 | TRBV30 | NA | CAWVGPTPRYGYTF | TGTGCCTGGGTGGGACCGACACCTAGATATGGCTACACCTTC
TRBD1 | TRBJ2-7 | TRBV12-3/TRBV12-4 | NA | CASSFLGQGRDEQYF | TGTGCCAGCAGTTTCTTGGGACAGGGGCGGGACGAGCAGTACTTC
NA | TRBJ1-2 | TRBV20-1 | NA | CSAIYNYGYTF | TGCAGTGCTATATATAACTATGGCTACACCTTC
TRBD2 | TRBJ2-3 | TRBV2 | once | CASRTGGRGRDTQYF | TGTGCCAGCAGAACTGGCGGGAGGGGCAGAGATACGCAGTATTTT
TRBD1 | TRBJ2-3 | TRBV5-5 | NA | CASSAGTGTPDTQYF | TGTGCCAGCAGCGCCGGGACAGGGACCCCAGATACGCAGTATTTT
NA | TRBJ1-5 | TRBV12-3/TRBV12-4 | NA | CASTQLGGFGNQPQHF | TGTGCCAGCACCCAACTGGGGGGGTTTGGCAATCAGCCCCAGCATTTT
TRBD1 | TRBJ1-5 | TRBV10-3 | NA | CAISDDRGGQPQHF | TGTGCCATCAGTGACGACAGGGGAGGGCAGCCCCAGCATTTT
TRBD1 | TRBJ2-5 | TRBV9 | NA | CASSERTGLVGETQYF | TGTGCCAGCAGCGAACGGACAGGGCTGGTCGGAGAGACCCAGTACTTC
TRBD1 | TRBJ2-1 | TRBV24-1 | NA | CATSDNARGPVWDEQFF | TGTGCCACCAGTGATAACGCCAGGGGGCCCGTTTGGGATGAGCAGTTCTTC
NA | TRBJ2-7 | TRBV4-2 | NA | CASSQGALQGWSYEQYF | TGTGCCAGCAGCCAAGGCGCTCTACAGGGATGGTCCTACGAGCAGTACTTC
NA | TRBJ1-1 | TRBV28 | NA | CASSLRQLNTEAFF | TGTGCCAGCAGTTTGCGGCAGTTGAACACTGAAGCTTTCTTT
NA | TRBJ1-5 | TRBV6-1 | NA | CASGEQDQPQHF | TGTGCCAGCGGGGAACAGGATCAGCCCCAGCATTTT
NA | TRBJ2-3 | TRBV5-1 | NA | CASSSRLTGAGTDTQYF | TGCGCCAGCAGCTCGAGACTCACGGGGGCCGGCACAGATACGCAGTATTTT
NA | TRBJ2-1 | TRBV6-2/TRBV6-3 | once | CASSYTRPHFEQFF | TGTGCCAGCAGTTACACCCGACCACACTTCGAGCAGTTCTTC
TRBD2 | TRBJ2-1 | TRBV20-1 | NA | CSARASGISQEQFF | TGCAGTGCTAGAGCCAGCGGGATCTCCCAGGAGCAGTTCTTC
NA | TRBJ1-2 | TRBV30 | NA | CAWREPGWRNGYTF | TGTGCCTGGAGAGAACCGGGTTGGAGGAATGGCTACACCTTC
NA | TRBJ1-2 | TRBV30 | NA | CAWSGGNVYTF | TGTGCCTGGAGTGGTGGGAACGTCTACACCTTC
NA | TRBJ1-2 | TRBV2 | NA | CASSGRATYGYTF | TGTGCCAGCAGTGGCCGAGCCACCTATGGCTACACCTTC
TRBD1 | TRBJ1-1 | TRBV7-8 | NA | CASSKKTGDYTEAFF | TGTGCCAGCAGCAAAAAGACAGGGGACTACACTGAAGCTTTCTTT
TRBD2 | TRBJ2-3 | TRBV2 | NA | CASSPPRLAGTTDTQYF | TGTGCCAGCAGCCCCCCAAGACTAGCGGGTACCACAGATACGCAGTATTTT
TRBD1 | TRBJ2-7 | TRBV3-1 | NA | CASSADRQGLREQYF | TGTGCCAGCAGCGCTGACAGACAGGGCCTCCGCGAGCAGTACTTC
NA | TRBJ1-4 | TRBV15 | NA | CATSRGRTNEKLFF | TGTGCCACCAGCAGAGGACGGACTAATGAAAAACTGTTTTTT
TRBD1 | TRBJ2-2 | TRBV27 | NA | CASSLTGGTGELFF | TGTGCCAGCAGTTTGACAGGGGGCACCGGGGAGCTGTTTTTT
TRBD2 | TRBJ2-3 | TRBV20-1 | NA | CSACGGGTDTQYF | TGCAGTGCTTGCGGGGGAGGCACAGATACGCAGTATTTT
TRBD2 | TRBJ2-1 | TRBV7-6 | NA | CASSSPGTSGKREQFF | TGTGCCAGCAGCTCCCCCGGGACTAGCGGGAAAAGAGAGCAGTTCTTC
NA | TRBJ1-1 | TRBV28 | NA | CASSRPQVIGYAEAFF | TGTGCCAGCAGCCGTCCCCAGGTAATTGGGTACGCTGAAGCTTTCTTT
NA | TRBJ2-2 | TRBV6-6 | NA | CASSTTGRDTGELFF | TGTGCCAGCAGCACGACGGGCAGGGACACCGGGGAGCTGTTTTTT
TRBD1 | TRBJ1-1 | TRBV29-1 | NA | CSVEDGQVMNTEAFF | TGCAGCGTTGAAGATGGACAGGTTATGAACACTGAAGCTTTCTTT
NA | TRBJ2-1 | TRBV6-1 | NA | CATDFIGQFF | TGTGCCACCGATTTCATAGGGCAGTTCTTC
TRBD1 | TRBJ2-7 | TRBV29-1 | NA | CSVPTGGHEQYF | TGCAGCGTTCCGACAGGGGGCCACGAGCAGTACTTC
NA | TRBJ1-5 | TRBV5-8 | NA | CASSLLDRFIGEDQPQHF | TGTGCCAGCAGCTTGTTGGACAGATTTATTGGGGAGGATCAGCCCCAGCATTTT
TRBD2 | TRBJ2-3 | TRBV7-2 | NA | CASKTTSGLSTDTQYF | TGTGCCAGCAAGACCACTAGCGGGCTTAGCACAGATACGCAGTATTTT
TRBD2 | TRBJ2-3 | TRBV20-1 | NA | CSASSGGASVTDTQYF | TGCAGTGCTAGTAGCGGGGGGGCAAGTGTCACAGATACGCAGTATTTT
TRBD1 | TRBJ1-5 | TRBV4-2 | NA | CASSQGDRDNQPQHF | TGTGCCAGCAGCCAAGGGGACAGGGACAATCAGCCCCAGCATTTT
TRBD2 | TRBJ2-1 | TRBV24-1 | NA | CATSDLTSGSYNEQFF | TGTGCCACCAGTGACCTCACTAGCGGTTCCTACAATGAGCAGTTCTTC
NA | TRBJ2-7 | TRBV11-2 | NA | CASSFPGPYEQYF | TGTGCCAGCAGCTTTCCAGGACCCTACGAGCAGTACTTC
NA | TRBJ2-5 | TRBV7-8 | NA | CASSRIAETQYF | TGTGCCAGCAGCCGTATAGCGGAGACCCAGTACTTC
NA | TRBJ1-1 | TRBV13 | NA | CASSFPGDRYTEAFF | TGTGCCAGCAGCTTCCCGGGGGATCGGTACACTGAAGCTTTCTTT
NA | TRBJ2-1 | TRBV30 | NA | CAWSVGQLRFF | TGTGCCTGGAGTGTAGGACAGTTACGGTTCTTC